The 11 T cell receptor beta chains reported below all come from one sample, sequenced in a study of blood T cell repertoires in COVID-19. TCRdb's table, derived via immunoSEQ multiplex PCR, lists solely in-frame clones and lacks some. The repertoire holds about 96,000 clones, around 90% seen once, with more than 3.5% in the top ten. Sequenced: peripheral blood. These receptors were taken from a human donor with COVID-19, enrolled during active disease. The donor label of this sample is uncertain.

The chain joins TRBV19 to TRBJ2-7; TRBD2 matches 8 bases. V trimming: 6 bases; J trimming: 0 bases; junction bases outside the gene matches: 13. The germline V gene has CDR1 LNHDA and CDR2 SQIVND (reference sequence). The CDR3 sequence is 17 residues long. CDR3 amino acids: CASRAERETKGSYEQYF. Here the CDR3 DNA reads TGTGCCAGTAGGGCTGAGCGGGAGACGAAGGGCTCCTACGAGCAGTACTTC.

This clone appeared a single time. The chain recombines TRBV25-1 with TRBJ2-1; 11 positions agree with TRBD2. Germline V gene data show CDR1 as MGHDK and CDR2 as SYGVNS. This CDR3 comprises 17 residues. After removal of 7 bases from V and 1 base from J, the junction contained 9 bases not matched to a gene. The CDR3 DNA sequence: TGTGCCAGCACTAGCGGGGGGACCAGTTGGTCCTACAATGAGCAGTTCTTC. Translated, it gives CASTSGGTSWSYNEQFF.

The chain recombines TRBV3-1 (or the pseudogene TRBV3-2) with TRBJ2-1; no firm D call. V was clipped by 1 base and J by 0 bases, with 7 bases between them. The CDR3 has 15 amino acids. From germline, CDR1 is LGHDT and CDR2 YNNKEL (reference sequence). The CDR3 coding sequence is TGTGCCAGCAGCCAAGTTCCTACCTCCTACAATGAGCAGTTCTTC. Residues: CASSQVPTSYNEQFF.

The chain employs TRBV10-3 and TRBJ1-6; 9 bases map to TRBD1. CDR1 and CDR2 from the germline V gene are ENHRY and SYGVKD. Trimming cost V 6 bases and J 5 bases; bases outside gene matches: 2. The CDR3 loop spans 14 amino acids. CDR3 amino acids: CAIRTGGDNSPLHF. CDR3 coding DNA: TGTGCCATCAGGACAGGGGGAGATAATTCACCCCTCCACTTT.

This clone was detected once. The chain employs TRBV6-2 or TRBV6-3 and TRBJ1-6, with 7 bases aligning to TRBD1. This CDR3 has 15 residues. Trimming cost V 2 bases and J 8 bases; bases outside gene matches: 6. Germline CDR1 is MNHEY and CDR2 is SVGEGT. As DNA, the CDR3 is TGTGCCAGCAGTTACGTAGGGCAGGGGGATTCACCCCTCCACTTT. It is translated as CASSYVGQGDSPLHF.

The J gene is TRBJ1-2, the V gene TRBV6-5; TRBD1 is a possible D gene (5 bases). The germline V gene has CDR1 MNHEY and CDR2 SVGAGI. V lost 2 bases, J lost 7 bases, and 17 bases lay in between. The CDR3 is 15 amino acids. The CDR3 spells CASSYGWGQGPGYTF. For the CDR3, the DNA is TGTGCCAGCAGTTACGGCTGGGGTCAGGGCCCTGGCTACACCTTC.

The CDR3 spells CASSGETAGEQYF. CDR3 sequence (DNA): TGTGCCAGCAGTGGAGAAACGGCGGGCGAGCAGTACTTC. This sequence joins TRBV2 and TRBJ2-7, with D possibly being TRBD2 (5 bases). Between the trimmed V and J ends, which lost 4 bases and 6 bases, there was a span of 13 bases. The CDR3 is made up of 13 amino acids. Germline CDR1 SNHLY, CDR2 FYNNEI. The variable domain in full, completed from reference TRBV2 and TRBJ2-7, reads EPEVTQTPSHQVTQMGQEVILRCVPISNHLYFYWYRQILGQKVEFLVSFYNNEISEKSEIFDDQFSVERPDGSNFTLKIRSTKLEDSAMYFCASSGETAGEQYFGPGTRLTVT.

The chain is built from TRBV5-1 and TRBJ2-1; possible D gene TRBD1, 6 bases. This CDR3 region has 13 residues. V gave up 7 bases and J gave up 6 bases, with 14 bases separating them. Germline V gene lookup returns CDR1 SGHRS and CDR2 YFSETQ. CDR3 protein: CASSYIGGNEQFF. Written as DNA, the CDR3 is TGCGCCAGCTCCTATATAGGGGGCAATGAGCAGTTCTTC.

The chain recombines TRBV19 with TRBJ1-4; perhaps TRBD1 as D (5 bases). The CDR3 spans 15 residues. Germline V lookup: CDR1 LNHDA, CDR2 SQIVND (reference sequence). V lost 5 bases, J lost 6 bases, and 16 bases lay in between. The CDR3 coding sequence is TGTGCCAGTAGTCTGAACAGGAAAGTTGATGAAAAACTGTTTTTT. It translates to CASSLNRKVDEKLFF.

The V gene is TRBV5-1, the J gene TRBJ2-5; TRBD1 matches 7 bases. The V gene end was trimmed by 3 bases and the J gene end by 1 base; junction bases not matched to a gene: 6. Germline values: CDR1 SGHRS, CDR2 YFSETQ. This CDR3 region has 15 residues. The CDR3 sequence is CASSSTAGGQETQYF. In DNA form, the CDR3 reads TGCGCCAGCAGCTCGACTGCAGGGGGCCAAGAGACCCAGTACTTC.

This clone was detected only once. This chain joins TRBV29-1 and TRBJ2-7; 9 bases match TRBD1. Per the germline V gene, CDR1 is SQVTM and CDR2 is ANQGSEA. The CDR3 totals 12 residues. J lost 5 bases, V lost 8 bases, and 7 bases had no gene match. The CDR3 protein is CSSRTGENEQYF. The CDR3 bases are TGCAGCTCACGGACAGGGGAGAACGAGCAGTACTTC.